This T cell receptor (beta chain) was captured by sequencing in a study of control samples from healthy donors and cancer patients. V lost 4 bases to trimming and J lost 1 base, with 7 bases between them. Germline assignment: CDR1 LNHNV and CDR2 YYDKDF (reference sequence). This CDR3 has 13 residues. Measured with immunoSEQ multiplex PCR; TCRdb has only the in-frame clones, and not every one. The sample includes some 200,000 clones, over 85% seen only once; the top ten take roughly 1.5%. The source is a man aged 18 to 30 in good health. Source material: blood. The V and J genes are TRBV15 and TRBJ1-1; D remains ambiguous. Here the CDR3 reads CATSKTRNTEAFF. Here the CDR3 DNA reads TGTGCCACCAGCAAGACACGGAACACTGAAGCTTTCTTT.